This TCR beta chain was retrieved from a study of blood T cell dynamics during melanoma immunotherapy (dated by TCRdb to about 2020). About the investigation overall: Patients had metastatic melanoma and received first-line pembrolizumab or nivolumab plus ipilimumab as standard of care in the United Kingdom. To find early correlates of response, the study profiled the peripheral T cell receptor repertoires of patients with metastatic melanoma both before and after one cycle of checkpoint inhibitor therapy. A training cohort was formed from consecutive patients, and a further independent group of patients from the same centre was pooled into an external validation set.

Per the publication, the time point label means: pre-treatment baseline. Blood samples were taken before treatment (T0) and at week 3 (W3), following the first cycle of checkpoint blockade. Except for two patients with rapid clinical progression, response was assessed 12 weeks after the first infusion by RECIST 1.1; disease control meant complete response, partial response or stable disease. Patients were excluded for prior systemic cancer treatment, concomitant immunosuppressant therapy or synchronous other active malignancies. To track both circulating cells and T cell turnover, TCR beta was sequenced from bulk PBMC as well as from plasma cell-free DNA. PBMC were isolated from blood with Lymphoprep and SepMate tubes, followed by red cell lysis. DNA from PBMC and sorted T cell subsets was extracted with QIAamp DNA Blood Mini kits. What the study reported, not specific to this receptor: The study could not determine whether the T cell clones driving repertoire changes were melanoma-specific or reflected general immune activation. The relatively small sample size was recognized as a factor that could limit how well the results generalize. Patients who later achieved disease control showed a bifurcated PBMC repertoire reorganization at W3, with increased clonality or increased diversity, unlike progressors.

With regard to this clone: Its cognate antigen has yet to be identified. The sample holds no much larger clone one base away, and base qualities are not on file.

Every bulk PBMC sample was loaded with the same fixed amount of about 380 ng of DNA. Following the manufacturer instructions, the immunoSEQ TCRb Assay kit was used to amplify TCR beta CDR3 sequences from genomic DNA. The KAPA Library Quantification Kit for Illumina platforms was used to quantify the pooled libraries by qPCR. Pooled libraries were sequenced on an Illumina NextSeq 500, clustered at roughly 0.55-1.1 pM. Per the source publication's procedure: TCR data were analyzed with immunoSEQ ANALYZER and the R LymphoSeq package. A rearrangement efficiency score was calculated as productive divided by the sum of productive and non-productive CDR3 sequences. Clonality was assessed using the Gini coefficient and diversity using the Renyi index at alpha=1, with pairwise comparisons between timepoints within each patient. Clonal relatedness used an edit distance of 3, and repertoire similarity used the Bhattacharyya coefficient, both computed in LymphoSeq. Linear discriminant analysis on week-3 changes in clonality and diversity was built with the R MASS and caret packages to classify response. The source is immuneACCESS, and TCRdb retained only in-frame sequences with V and J called. Part of the clones is not carried over; for the studies checked, unresolved V genes explain less than half of this, and the remainder is unexplained. V, J and clone size are taken as reported in that table, and D and trimming were inferred from the DNA itself. This sample is represented by approximately 15,000 clones; about 84% of them were singletons. The top ten constitute about 4.6% of the sample.

Germline trimming amounts to 4 bases on V and 3 bases on J, with 4 as the count of junction bases outside the gene matches. Its CDR3 holds 14 amino acids, cysteine through phenylalanine. Only CDR3 DNA is held: 42 bases, read in frame from base 1. Based on the germline V gene, the CDR1 and CDR2 sequences are SGHRS and YFSETQ. This clonotype originated in a human donor with melanoma. The sequence links TRBV5-1 to TRBJ1-1; 9 bases in the junction line up with TRBD1. The source material was blood, sampled from a patient treated with checkpoint blockade. The CDR3 sequence is CASSTGTGHTEAFF. The DNA is TGCGCCAGCAGCACGGGGACAGGGCACACTGAAGCTTTCTTT.